This is a list of T cell receptor beta chains from one sample in a study of cytomegalovirus exposure and HLA in healthy donors. Profiling relied on immunoSEQ multiplex PCR, and the TCRdb table lists in-frame clones only, not all of them. The data show 110,000 to 150,000 clones, about four fifths seen once. The sample was PBMCs. All receptors derive from a female donor in good health and CMV-seronegative. The CDR3 runs from the conserved cysteine through the conserved F or W.

>TRBJ2-7|TRBV7-6
CASSQGTGLTYEQYF
>TRBJ2-5|TRBV25-1
CASSDPSGGPETQYF
>TRBJ1-2|TRBV19
CASSIDLTGVGYTF
>TRBJ1-2|TRBV5-6
CASSQNPSRGQGYGYTF
>TRBJ1-6|TRBV7-2
CASSLGTGTGPSPLHF
>TRBJ2-7|TRBV19
CASSIGSSGSYEQYF
>TRBJ1-5|TRBV5-6
CASSSGTGNQPQHF
>TRBJ2-7|TRBV9
CASSVGVQGLDEQYF
>TRBJ2-3|TRBV19
CASSNQRQGLGTDTQYF
>TRBJ2-7|TRBV30
CAWSLLGLAGEQYF
>TRBJ1-1|TRBV6-6
CASSFGTVMNTEAFF
>TRBJ2-3|TRBV4-1
CASSPDAGLRRGNTQYF
>TRBJ2-3|TRBV2
CASRGRLDDSTDTQYF
>TRBJ1-1|TRBV27
CASSLPRGGLGTEAFF
>TRBJ1-2|TRBV7-2
CASSRGGGYTF
>TRBJ2-1|TRBV4-3
CASSQDRGQYNEQFF